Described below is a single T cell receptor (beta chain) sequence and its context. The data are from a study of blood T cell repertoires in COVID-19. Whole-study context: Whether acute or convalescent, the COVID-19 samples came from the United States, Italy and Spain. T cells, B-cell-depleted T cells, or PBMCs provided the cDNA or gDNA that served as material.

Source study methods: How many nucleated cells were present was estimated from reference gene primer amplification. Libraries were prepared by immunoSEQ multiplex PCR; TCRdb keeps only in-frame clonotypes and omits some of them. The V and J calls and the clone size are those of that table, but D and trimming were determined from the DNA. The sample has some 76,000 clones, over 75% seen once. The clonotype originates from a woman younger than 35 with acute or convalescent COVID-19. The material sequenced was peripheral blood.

In DNA form, the CDR3 reads TGTGCCAGCAGCTTAGCGGGCTCCCTGAACACCGGGGAGCTGTTTTTT. Protein product: CASSLAGSLNTGELFF. The chain recombines TRBV7-6 with TRBJ2-2; D is unresolved. V lost 0 bases and J 1 base, leaving 9 bases between the germline ends. Germline V gene lookup returns CDR1 SGHVS and CDR2 FNYEAQ. The CDR3 has 16 residues.